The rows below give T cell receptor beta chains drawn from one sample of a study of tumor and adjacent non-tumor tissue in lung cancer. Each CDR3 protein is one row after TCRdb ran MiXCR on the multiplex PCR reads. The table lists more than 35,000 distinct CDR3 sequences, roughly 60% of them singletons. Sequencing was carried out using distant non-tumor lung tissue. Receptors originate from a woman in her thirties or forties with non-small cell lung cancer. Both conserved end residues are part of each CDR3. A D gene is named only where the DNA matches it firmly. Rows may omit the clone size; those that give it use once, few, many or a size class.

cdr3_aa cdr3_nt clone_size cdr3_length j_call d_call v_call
CAWSVLESGANVLTF TGTGCCTGGAGTGTTTTGGAGTCTGGGGCCAACGTCCTGACTTTC many 15 TRBJ2-6 NA TRBV30
CASSSSWSAEVINEQLF TGTGCTAGCAGTTCGTCCTGGTCCGCGGAAGTCATTAATGAGCAGTTATTC NA 17 TRBJ2-1 NA TRBV6-5
CASSSLPGWYEQYF TGTGCCAGCAGCTCCCTACCAGGCTGGTACGAGCAGTACTTC many 14 TRBJ2-7 NA TRBV7-9
CATKGARKTQYF TGTGCCACGAAGGGGGCGCGGAAGACCCAATACTTC NA 12 TRBJ2-5 TRBD1 TRBV28
CTSSQRGHPQFF TGCACCAGCAGTCAGAGGGGTCACCCGCAGTTCTTC NA 12 TRBJ2-1 NA TRBV4-1
CASSFRANQGAGELFF TGTGCCAGCAGTTTTAGGGCCAACCAAGGGGCCGGGGAGCTGTTTTTT NA 16 TRBJ2-2 NA TRBV6-1
CASSHGGGYEQYF TGTGCCAGCAGTCACGGGGGGGGCTACGAGCAGTACTTC few 13 TRBJ2-7 TRBD2 TRBV6-6
CASSLDAINQPQHF TGTGCCAGCAGCCTGGACGCAATAAATCAGCCCCAGCACTTT NA 14 TRBJ1-5 NA TRBV12-3/TRBV12-4
CSVDRRERIEQFF TGCAGCGTTGATAGGCGGGAGCGGATTGAGCAGTTCTTC NA 13 TRBJ2-1 TRBD2 TRBV29-1
CANSWGAGNTIYF TGTGCCAACAGCTGGGGCGCTGGAAACACCATATATTTT NA 13 TRBJ1-3 NA TRBV11-2
CASSPLTNRRDNIQYF TGTGCCAGCAGTCCTCTGACTAACAGGAGGGACAACATTCAGTACTTC NA 16 TRBJ2-4 NA TRBV11-2
CASRKGLAGGGFEQFF TGTGCCAGCAGAAAGGGACTAGCGGGTGGGGGGTTTGAGCAGTTCTTC NA 16 TRBJ2-1 TRBD2 TRBV6-1
CASSPIQRSYEQYF TGCGCCAGCAGCCCAATCCAGCGTTCCTACGAGCAGTACTTC NA 14 TRBJ2-7 NA TRBV5-1
CASSLAQGQGTREQYF TGCGCCAGCAGCTTGGCGCAAGGACAGGGGACGCGCGAGCAGTACTTC few 16 TRBJ2-7 TRBD1 TRBV5-1
CASSVTGTGANVLTF TGTGCCAGCAGTGTCACAGGGACTGGGGCCAACGTCCTGACTTTC medium-sized 15 TRBJ2-6 NA TRBV6-5
CASSLEIGSGDSYQETQYF TGTGCCAGCAGCTTAGAAATAGGTAGCGGGGACTCATACCAAGAGACCCAGTACTTC NA 19 TRBJ2-5 TRBD2 TRBV7-6
CRTRNVYVQYF TGCAGGACACGGAATGTTTACGTGCAGTACTTC NA 11 TRBJ2-7 NA TRBV29-1
CATSFHQITGTSGGTDTQYF TGTGCTACCAGTTTTCATCAAATCACCGGGACTAGTGGCGGCACAGATACGCAGTATTTT NA 20 TRBJ2-3 TRBD2 TRBV28
CASTPDGNYGYTF TGCGCCAGCACCCCCGACGGGAACTATGGCTACACCTTC NA 13 TRBJ1-2 NA TRBV12-3/TRBV12-4
CAGSSPGPRSTDTQYF TGTGCCGGCAGCAGCCCGGGACCGCGAAGCACAGATACGCAGTATTTT NA 16 TRBJ2-3 NA TRBV7-9
CASSHRSSYEHYF TGTGCCAGCAGTCACAGGAGTTCCTACGAGCACTACTTC NA 13 TRBJ2-7 NA TRBV6-1
CASIDTWRGNEKLFF TGTGCCAGCATCGACACATGGAGAGGTAATGAAAAACTGTTTTTT NA 15 TRBJ1-4 NA TRBV6-6
CASSHQGQVQCEKLFF TGTGCCAGCAGCCATCAGGGCCAGGTGCAGTGCGAAAAACTGTTTTTT NA 16 TRBJ1-4 NA TRBV11-2
CANSLRVPPTGDIEQFF TGTGCCAACAGCTTAAGAGTACCGCCGACAGGAGACATTGAGCAGTTCTTC NA 17 TRBJ2-1 NA TRBV11-1
CASSLISNFYEQYF TGTGCCAGCAGCTTAATCTCAAACTTCTACGAACAGTACTTC NA 14 TRBJ2-7 NA TRBV11-2
CASSPLYEQYF TGTGCCAGCAGCCCCCTCTACGAGCAGTACTTC many 11 TRBJ2-7 NA TRBV14
CSASNAGAWEQYF TGCAGTGCTAGCAATGCGGGAGCTTGGGAGCAGTACTTC few 13 TRBJ2-7 TRBD2 TRBV20-1
CTSSSVTGGKETQYF TGTACCAGCAGCTCTGTCACAGGGGGGAAAGAGACCCAGTACTTC few 15 TRBJ2-5 TRBD1 TRBV5-4
CASSRTSGKNEQFF TGTGCCAGCAGCAGGACTAGCGGAAAGAATGAGCAGTTCTTT once 14 TRBJ2-1 TRBD2 TRBV11-2
CASSPRTGGFADTQYF TGTGCCAGCAGCCCTAGGACAGGAGGATTCGCAGATACGCAGTATTTT NA 16 TRBJ2-3 TRBD1 TRBV5-4
CSGTVRRYAGELFF TGCAGCGGGACAGTCAGGAGGTACGCAGGGGAGCTGTTTTTT few 14 TRBJ2-2 NA TRBV29-1
CASSPPNREIGELFF TGTGCCAGCTCACCACCAAACAGGGAGATCGGGGAGCTGTTTTTT few 15 TRBJ2-2 NA TRBV18
CANSRASGDTIYF TGTGCCAACAGTCGAGCGTCCGGGGACACCATATATTTT NA 13 TRBJ1-3 NA TRBV11-2
CASKRSYGREYNEQFF TGTGCCAGCAAACGTAGCTACGGGAGGGAGTACAATGAGCAGTTCTTC NA 16 TRBJ2-1 TRBD2 TRBV12-3/TRBV12-4
CASSLASQGSTDTKYF TGTGCCAGCAGCTTAGCCTCCCAGGGTAGCACAGATACGAAGTATTTC once 16 TRBJ2-3 NA TRBV11-2
CASSLVGTQEIQYF TGCGCCAGCAGCTTGGTCGGTACTCAAGAGATCCAGTACTTC NA 14 TRBJ2-5 NA TRBV5-1
CGARDSGSMSETQYF TGCGGTGCTAGAGATAGTGGTTCCATGTCAGAGACCCAGTACTTC NA 15 TRBJ2-5 NA TRBV20-1
CAGSYSGDPSGNTIYF TGTGCCGGCAGTTACTCCGGGGACCCCTCTGGAAATACCATATATTTT NA 16 TRBJ1-3 NA TRBV6-6
CASSLGHLYNEKLFF TGTGCCAGCAGCTTGGGACACCTCTACAATGAAAAACTGTTTTTT NA 15 TRBJ1-4 NA TRBV11-2
CASSLEGLHNEQFF TGTGCCAGCAGCTTAGAAGGGTTACACAATGAGCAGTTCTTC few 14 TRBJ2-1 NA TRBV7-9
CASTPMWERNEQFF TGTGCAAGCACCCCGATGTGGGAGCGAAATGAGCAGTTCTTC NA 14 TRBJ2-1 NA TRBV6-2/TRBV6-3
CAISIGAGSGIGETQYF TGTGCCATCAGCATAGGGGCAGGGTCCGGGATCGGAGAGACCCAGTACTTC NA 17 TRBJ2-5 NA TRBV11-2
CASNYEGVGSPLHF TGCGCCAGCAATTACGAGGGTGTAGGTTCACCCCTCCACTTT NA 14 TRBJ1-6 NA TRBV6-5
CSGRDSGSTSETQYF TGCAGTGGTAGAGATAGCGGTTCCACGTCAGAGACCCAGTACTTC NA 15 TRBJ2-5 NA TRBV20-1
CASSLGDSGTEAFF TGTGCCAGCAGTTTAGGGGACAGCGGTACTGAAGCTTTCTTT NA 14 TRBJ1-1 TRBD1 TRBV12-3/TRBV12-4
CSAVGQGKHMQYF TGCAGTGCGGTCGGACAGGGGAAGCATATGCAGTATTTT NA 13 TRBJ2-3 TRBD1 TRBV20-1
CVSRPQDTGEMFF TGTGTCAGCAGACCGCAGGATACCGGGGAGATGTTTTTT NA 13 TRBJ2-2 NA TRBV28
CSARHDRSYNEQIF TGCAGTGCTAGACACGACCGGTCCTACAATGAGCAGATCTTC NA 14 TRBJ2-1 NA TRBV20-1
CISCPLSAADTQYF TGTATCAGCTGCCCTCTAAGCGCGGCAGATACGCAGTATTTT once 14 TRBJ2-3 NA TRBV11-2
CASNDRVGGKLFF TGTGCCAGCAATGACAGGGTTGGTGGAAAACTGTTTTTT few 13 TRBJ1-4 TRBD1 TRBV6-2/TRBV6-3
CGSSYSSGFMSCEQYF TGTGGGAGCAGTTACTCGTCAGGGTTTATGAGTTGCGAGCAGTACTTC NA 16 TRBJ2-7 NA TRBV6-2/TRBV6-3
CSIKRTLHNEQFF TGCAGTATAAAGCGGACACTTCACAATGAACAGTTCTTC NA 13 TRBJ2-1 NA TRBV29-1
CAGSQDLFYVQYF TGTGCCGGCAGCCAAGACCTTTTCTACGTGCAGTACTTC NA 13 TRBJ2-7 NA TRBV11-2
CASSQYNGLVGDGGTYNEQFF TGCGCCAGCAGCCAATACAATGGACTAGTGGGAGACGGTGGCACCTACAATGAGCAGTTCTTC NA 21 TRBJ2-1 TRBD2 TRBV4-3
CSASGSGVGGYTF TGCAGTGCTAGTGGTTCCGGGGTCGGGGGCTACACCTTC many 13 TRBJ1-2 NA TRBV20-1
CTSGGSSPPYEQYF TGTACCAGCGGAGGATCCTCCCCCCCCTACGAGCAATACTTC once 14 TRBJ2-7 NA TRBV11-2
CSAKSGTGGRETQYF TGCAGCGCCAAATCCGGGACAGGGGGCCGGGAGACCCAGTACTTC few 15 TRBJ2-5 TRBD1 TRBV29-1